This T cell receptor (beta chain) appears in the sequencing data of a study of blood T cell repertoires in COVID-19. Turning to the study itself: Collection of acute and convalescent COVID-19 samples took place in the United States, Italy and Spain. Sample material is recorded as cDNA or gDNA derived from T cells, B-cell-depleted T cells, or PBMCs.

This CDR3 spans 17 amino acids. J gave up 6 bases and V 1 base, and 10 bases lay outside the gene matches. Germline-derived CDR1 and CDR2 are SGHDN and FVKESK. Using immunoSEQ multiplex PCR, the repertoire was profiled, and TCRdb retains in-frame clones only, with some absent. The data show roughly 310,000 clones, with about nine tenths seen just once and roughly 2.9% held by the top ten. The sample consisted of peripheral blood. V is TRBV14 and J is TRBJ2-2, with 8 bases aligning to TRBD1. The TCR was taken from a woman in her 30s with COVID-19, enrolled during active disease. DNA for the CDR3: TGTGCCAGCAGCCAAGTAACAGGGGGTAGCCTGGCCGGGGAGCTGTTTTTT. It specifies CASSQVTGGSLAGELFF.